The 13 T cell receptor beta chains in this list originate from one sample, sequenced in a study of control samples from healthy donors and cancer patients. Profiled with immunoSEQ multiplex PCR; TCRdb holds only in-frame clones, not every one. The sample has around 71,000 clones; 87% are singletons. Sequencing was done on a sample of PBMCs. These receptor sequences come from a woman aged 45-60 years with head and neck cancer.

The chain has TRBV10-3 and TRBJ2-2; perhaps D is TRBD1 or TRBD2 (6 bases each). Germline lookup yields CDR1 ENHRY and CDR2 SYGVKD. The germline V and J ends were trimmed by 0 bases and 1 base, with 15 bases remaining between them. The length of the CDR3 is 18 residues. The CDR3 coding sequence is TGTGCCATCAGTGAGTCGAGTGTGGAGGGGGGGAACACCGGGGAGCTGTTTTTT. It codes for CAISESSVEGGNTGELFF.

The rearrangement joins TRBV7-6 to TRBJ1-1, with D perhaps TRBD1 (5 bases). Trimming took 1 base from V and 2 from J, leaving 32 bases between them. In germline, CDR1 is SGHVS, CDR2 FNYEAQ. The CDR3 runs to 22 residues. The CDR3 nucleotides are TGTGCCAGCAGCTTAGGGCGTGAGGGAGAATTTGGGGGAGAAAGAGTAAACACTGAAGCTTTCTTT. Translation gives CASSLGREGEFGGERVNTEAFF.

The V and J genes are TRBV4-1 and TRBJ2-7; D is unclear. V shed 0 bases and J shed 3 bases, with 9 bases lying between them. This CDR3 comprises 14 residues. Germline values: CDR1 MGHRA, CDR2 YSYEKL. CDR3 in DNA: TGCGCCAGCAGCCAAGACCTGGGGAACTACGAGCAGTACTTC. Encoded protein: CASSQDLGNYEQYF.

The chain links TRBV30 to TRBJ1-3; D is undetermined. The CDR3 is 14 amino acids. The V and J ends lost 4 bases and 2 bases respectively, with 12 bases between them. From germline, CDR1 is GTSNPN and CDR2 SVGIG (reference sequence). In nucleotides, the CDR3 is TGTGCCTGGAAGTTCGGAGGGACTGGAAACACCATATATTTT. Amino acid sequence: CAWKFGGTGNTIYF. The variable domain in full, with the rest retrieved from reference TRBV30 and TRBJ1-3, is SQTIHQWPATLVQPVGSPLSLECTVEGTSNPNLYWYRQAAGRGLQLLFYSVGIGQISSEVPQNLSASRPQDRQFILSSKKLLLSDSGFYLCAWKFGGTGNTIYFGEGSWLTVV.

The rearrangement links TRBV7-3 to TRBJ2-2; D may be TRBD1 or TRBD2 (5 bases each). The CDR3 extends over 14 amino acids. Germline loops: CDR1 SGHTA, CDR2 FQGTGA. Trimming shortened V by 5 bases and J by 9 bases, and 16 bases separated the two germline ends. This CDR3 is CASSPQAGARELFF. The CDR3 bases are TGTGCCAGCAGCCCCCAGGCCGGGGCGCGGGAGCTGTTTTTT.

The V and J genes are TRBV27 and TRBJ1-5; 10 nucleotides match TRBD1. Germline CDR1 is MNHEY and CDR2 is SMNVEV (reference sequence). The CDR3 runs to 15 residues. With 4 bases clipped from V and 5 bases from J, the junction kept 5 bases outside the gene matches. Here the CDR3 reads CASSSRTGGDQPQHF. The CDR3 DNA sequence: TGTGCCAGCAGTTCGAGGACAGGGGGGGATCAGCCCCAGCATTTT.

The chain joins TRBV25-1 to TRBJ2-5, with D perhaps TRBD1 or TRBD2 (5 bases each). Deletions cut 6 bases from V and 5 bases from J, with 13 bases between. CDR1 and CDR2 (germline): MGHDK, SYGVNS. The CDR3 has 13 residues. The CDR3 here is CASSDPREETQYF. The DNA of the CDR3 is TGTGCCAGCAGCGACCCCAGGGAGGAGACCCAGTACTTC. Based on the CDR3 plus reference TRBV25-1 and TRBJ2-5, the full variable domain is EADIYQTPRYLVIGTGKKITLECSQTMGHDKMYWYQQDPGMELHLIHYSYGVNSTEKGDLSSESTVSRIRTEHFPLTLESARPSHTSQYLCASSDPREETQYFGPGTRLLVL.

This clone turned up a few times. The rearrangement joins TRBV7-9 to TRBJ2-7, with TRBD1 matching 7 bases. With V trimmed by 1 base and J by 0 bases, 3 bases remained unmatched. The CDR3 runs 15 residues. The germline V gene encodes CDR1 SEHNR and CDR2 FQNEAQ (reference sequence). CDR3 DNA sequence: TGTGCCAGCAGCTTAGGAGGGGGCAGCTCCTACGAGCAGTACTTC. This encodes CASSLGGGSSYEQYF. The whole variable domain, remainder taken from reference TRBV7-9 and TRBJ2-7, is DTGVSQNPRHKITKRGQNVTFRCDPISEHNRLYWYRQTLGQGPEFLTYFQNEAQLEKSRLLSDRFSAERPKGSFSTLEIQRTEQGDSAMYLCASSLGGGSSYEQYFGPGTRLTVT.

This chain joins TRBV12-2 and TRBJ1-5. TRBV12-2 has pseudogene status. The CDR3 runs 15 residues. The CDR3 DNA reads TGTGCAAGTCGCTTAGCGCCTGGAGGGAATCAGCCCCAGCATTTT. Amino acids: CASRLAPGGNQPQHF.

V gene TRBV6-6 combines with J gene TRBJ1-2; perhaps TRBD1 as D (5 bases). V gave up 0 bases and J gave up 5 bases, with 16 bases separating them. The CDR3 runs 16 residues. CDR1 is MNHNY, CDR2 SVGAGI, per germline (reference sequence). CDR3 in amino acids: CASSYSRQKFLYGYTF. The CDR3 DNA is TGTGCCAGCAGTTACTCGAGACAGAAATTCTTATATGGCTACACCTTC.

V gene TRBV5-4 combines with J gene TRBJ1-6; 8 nucleotides agree with TRBD1. The CDR3 has 16 amino acids. The V gene's germline CDR1 is SGHNT and CDR2 YYREEE (reference sequence). J was trimmed by 3 bases and V by 4 bases; bases with no gene match: 6. The CDR3 here is CASSPRTGNYNSPLHF. The CDR3 DNA follows: TGTGCCAGCAGCCCTAGGACAGGGAACTATAATTCACCCCTCCACTTT.

The genes are TRBV5-1 and TRBJ1-2; tentative D call: TRBD1 (5 bases). In germline, CDR1 is SGHRS, CDR2 YFSETQ. The CDR3 contains 13 residues. The ends were cut back, 1 base at V and 4 bases at J, with 8 bases in the middle. The CDR3, as DNA: TGCGCCAGCAGCTTGCAGGGTTCCTATGGCTACACCTTC. This gives the protein CASSLQGSYGYTF.

The chain has TRBV18 and TRBJ1-1; 9 bases are a match to TRBD1. Germline values: CDR1 KGHSH, CDR2 LQKENI. V gave up 2 bases and J gave up 5 bases; unmatched junction bases: 0. The CDR3 has 13 residues. The CDR3 spells CASSPDRGTEAFF. In DNA, the CDR3 is TGTGCCAGCTCACCAGACAGGGGGACTGAAGCTTTCTTT.